The clone carrying this T cell receptor (beta chain) has only a few counts. Its specificity is unknown. The CDR3 runs to 15 residues. CDR1 MGHDK and CDR2 SYGVNS come from the germline V gene. V lost 5 bases to trimming and J lost 8 bases, with 21 bases between them. These data are taken from a study of a mutant IDH1 vaccine in newly diagnosed glioma. Study overall: Onset of vaccination occurred 4-6 weeks following radiotherapy alone, or with temozolomide cycles. The earlier regimen, radiotherapy, temozolomide, or both, was most often both.

Time point denoted: week 47, end of study. Topical imiquimod accompanied each vaccine dose, which consisted of 300 ug of mutant IDH1 20-mer peptide. Eight vaccine doses were administered to patients at weeks 1, 3, 5, 7, 11, 15, 19 and 23. New IDH1-mutant, ATRX-lost WHO grade 3 or 4 astrocytomas occurred in donors. The protocol was immunoSEQ multiplex PCR, while the TCRdb copy is restricted to in-frame clones and leaves out a portion. The sample records about 55,000 clones, over 60% being singletons. The TCR originated in a woman between 40 and 50 years old with glioma. Some clones in this sample may be carry-over from other donors' samples. Sequences were derived from PBMCs, sampled from a glioma patient whose treatment included an IDH1 peptide vaccine. The chain is built from TRBV25-1 and TRBJ1-1; D is unclear. CDR3: CASSSPSVGSVEAFF. CDR3 nucleotide sequence: TGTGCCAGCAGTTCCCCCTCGGTGGGTAGCGTGGAAGCTTTCTTT.